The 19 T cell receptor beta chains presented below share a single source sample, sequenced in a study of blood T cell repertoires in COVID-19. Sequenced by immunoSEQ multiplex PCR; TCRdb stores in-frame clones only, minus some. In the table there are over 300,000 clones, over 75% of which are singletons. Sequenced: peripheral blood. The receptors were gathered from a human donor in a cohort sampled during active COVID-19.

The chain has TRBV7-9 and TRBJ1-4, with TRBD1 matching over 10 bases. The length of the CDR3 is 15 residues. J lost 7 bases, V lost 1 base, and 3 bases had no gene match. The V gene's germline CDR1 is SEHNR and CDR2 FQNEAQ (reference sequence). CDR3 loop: CASSLVDRGREKLFF. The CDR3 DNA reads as TGTGCCAGCAGCTTAGTCGACAGGGGGCGTGAAAAACTGTTTTTT.

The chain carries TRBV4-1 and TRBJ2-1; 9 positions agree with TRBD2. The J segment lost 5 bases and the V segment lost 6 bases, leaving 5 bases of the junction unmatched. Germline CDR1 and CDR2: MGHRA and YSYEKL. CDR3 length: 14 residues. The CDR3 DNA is TGCGCCAGCAGTCATATAGCGGGGGACAATGAGCAGTTCTTC. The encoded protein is CASSHIAGDNEQFF.

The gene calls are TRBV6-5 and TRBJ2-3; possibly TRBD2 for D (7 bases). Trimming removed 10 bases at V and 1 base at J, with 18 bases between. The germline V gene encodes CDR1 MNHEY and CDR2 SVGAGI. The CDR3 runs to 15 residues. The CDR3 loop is CATNLSGGGTDTQYF. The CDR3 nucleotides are TGTGCCACCAACTTGTCGGGGGGCGGCACAGATACGCAGTATTTT.

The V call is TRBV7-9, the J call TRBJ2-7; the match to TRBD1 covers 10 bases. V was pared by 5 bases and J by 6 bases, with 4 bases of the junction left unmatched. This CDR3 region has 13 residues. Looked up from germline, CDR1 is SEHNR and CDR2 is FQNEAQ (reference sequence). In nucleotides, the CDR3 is TGTGCCAGCAGCCAGACAGGGGGCCTCGAGCAGTACTTC. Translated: CASSQTGGLEQYF.

This CDR3 is CASRGTVNTEAFF. CDR3 DNA sequence: TGTGCCAGCAGGGGGACAGTGAACACTGAAGCTTTCTTT. J is TRBJ1-1 and V is TRBV5-4, with 7 bases matching TRBD1. V lost 5 bases to trimming and J lost 0 bases; unmatched junction nucleotides: 1. The CDR3 loop spans 13 amino acids. The germline V gene encodes CDR1 SGHNT and CDR2 YYREEE (reference sequence).

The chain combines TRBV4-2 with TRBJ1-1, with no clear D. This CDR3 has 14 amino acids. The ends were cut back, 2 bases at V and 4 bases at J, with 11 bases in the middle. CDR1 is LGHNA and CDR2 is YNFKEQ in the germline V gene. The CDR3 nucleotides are TGTGCCAGCAGCCAACTTCGAGGCTTCACTGAAGCTTTCTTT. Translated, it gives CASSQLRGFTEAFF.

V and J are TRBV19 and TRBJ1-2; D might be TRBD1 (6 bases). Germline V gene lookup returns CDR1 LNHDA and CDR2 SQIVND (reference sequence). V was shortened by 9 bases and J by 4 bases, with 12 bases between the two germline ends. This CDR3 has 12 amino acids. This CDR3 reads CASGTSLYGYTF. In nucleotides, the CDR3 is TGTGCCAGCGGGACATCTCTCTATGGCTACACCTTC.

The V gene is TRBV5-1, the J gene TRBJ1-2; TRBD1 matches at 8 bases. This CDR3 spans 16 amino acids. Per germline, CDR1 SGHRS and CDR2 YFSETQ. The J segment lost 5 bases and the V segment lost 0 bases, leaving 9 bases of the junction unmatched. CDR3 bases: TGCGCCAGCAGCTTGGAGTCGGGACAGGCGCGTTATGGCTACACCTTC. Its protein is CASSLESGQARYGYTF.

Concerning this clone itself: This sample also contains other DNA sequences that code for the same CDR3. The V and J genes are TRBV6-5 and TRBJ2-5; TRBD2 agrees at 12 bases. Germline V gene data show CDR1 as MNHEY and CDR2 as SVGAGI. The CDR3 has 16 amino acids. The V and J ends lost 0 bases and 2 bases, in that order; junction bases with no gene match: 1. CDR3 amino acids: CASSYSTSGGQETQYF. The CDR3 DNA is TGTGCCAGCAGTTACTCGACTAGCGGGGGTCAAGAGACCCAGTACTTC.

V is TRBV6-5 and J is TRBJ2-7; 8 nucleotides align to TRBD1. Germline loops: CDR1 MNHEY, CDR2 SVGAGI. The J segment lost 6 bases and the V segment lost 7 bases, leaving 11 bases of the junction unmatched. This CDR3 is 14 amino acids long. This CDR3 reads CASNQDRVGLEQYF. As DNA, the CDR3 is TGTGCCAGCAACCAGGACAGGGTTGGACTCGAGCAGTACTTC.

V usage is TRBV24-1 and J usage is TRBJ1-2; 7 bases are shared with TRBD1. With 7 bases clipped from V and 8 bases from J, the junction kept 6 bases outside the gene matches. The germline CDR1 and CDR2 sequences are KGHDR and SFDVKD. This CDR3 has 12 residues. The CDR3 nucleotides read TGTGCCACCAGCACAGGGGATAGGGGCTACACCTTC. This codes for CATSTGDRGYTF.

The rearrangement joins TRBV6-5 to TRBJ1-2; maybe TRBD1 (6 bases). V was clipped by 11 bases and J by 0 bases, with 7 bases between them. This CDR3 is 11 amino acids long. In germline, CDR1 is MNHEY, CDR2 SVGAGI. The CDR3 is CAGTTNYGYTF. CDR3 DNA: TGTGCCGGGACAACTAACTATGGCTACACCTTC.

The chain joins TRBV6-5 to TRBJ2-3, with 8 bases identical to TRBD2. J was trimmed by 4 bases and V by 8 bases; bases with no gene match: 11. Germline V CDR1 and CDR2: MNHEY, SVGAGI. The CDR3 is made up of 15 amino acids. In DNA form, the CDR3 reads TGTGCCAGCCGAAGATCGGGGGGGCCGCCAGATACGCAGTATTTT. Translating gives CASRRSGGPPDTQYF.

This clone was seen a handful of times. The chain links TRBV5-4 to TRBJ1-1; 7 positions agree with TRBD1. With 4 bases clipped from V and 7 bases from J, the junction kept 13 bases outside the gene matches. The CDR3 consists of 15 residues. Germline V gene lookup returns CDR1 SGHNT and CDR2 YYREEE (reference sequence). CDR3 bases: TGTGCCAGCAGCACCGGGACAGAAGCAGTAGTTGAAGCTTTCTTT. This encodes CASSTGTEAVVEAFF.

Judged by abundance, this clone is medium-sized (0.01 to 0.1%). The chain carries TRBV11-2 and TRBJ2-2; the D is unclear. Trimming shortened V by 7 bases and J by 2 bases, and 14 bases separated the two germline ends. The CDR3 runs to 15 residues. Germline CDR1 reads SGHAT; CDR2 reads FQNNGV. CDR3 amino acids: CASTPGHTNTGELFF. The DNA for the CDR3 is TGTGCCAGCACACCAGGTCACACTAACACCGGGGAGCTGTTTTTT. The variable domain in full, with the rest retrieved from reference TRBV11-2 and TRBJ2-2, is EAGVAQSPRYKIIEKRQSVAFWCNPISGHATLYWYQQILGQGPKLLIQFQNNGVVDDSQLPKDRFSAERLKGVDSTLKIQPAKLEDSAVYLCASTPGHTNTGELFFGEGSRLTVL.

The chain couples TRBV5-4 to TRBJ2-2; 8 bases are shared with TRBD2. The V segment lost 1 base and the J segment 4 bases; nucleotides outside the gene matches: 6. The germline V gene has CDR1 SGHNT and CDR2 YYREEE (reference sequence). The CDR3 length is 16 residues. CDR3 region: CASSLQIRGGTGELFF. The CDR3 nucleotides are TGTGCCAGCAGCTTGCAGATTCGGGGGGGCACCGGGGAGCTGTTTTTT.

This CDR3 reads CASSREGGRTGELFF. In DNA, the CDR3 is TGTGCCAGCAGCCGGGAAGGAGGGCGCACCGGGGAGCTGTTTTTT. The V and J genes are TRBV11-3 and TRBJ2-2; maybe TRBD2 (6 bases). Germline assignment: CDR1 SGHNT and CDR2 YENEEA. The V end was cut by 5 bases, the J end by 4 bases, with 14 bases between. The CDR3 consists of 15 residues.

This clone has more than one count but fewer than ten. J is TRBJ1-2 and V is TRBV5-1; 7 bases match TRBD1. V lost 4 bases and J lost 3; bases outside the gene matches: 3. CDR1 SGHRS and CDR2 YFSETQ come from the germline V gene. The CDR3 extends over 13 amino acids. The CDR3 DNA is TGCGCCAGCAGCCTCACAGGGGACTATGGCTACACCTTC. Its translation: CASSLTGDYGYTF.

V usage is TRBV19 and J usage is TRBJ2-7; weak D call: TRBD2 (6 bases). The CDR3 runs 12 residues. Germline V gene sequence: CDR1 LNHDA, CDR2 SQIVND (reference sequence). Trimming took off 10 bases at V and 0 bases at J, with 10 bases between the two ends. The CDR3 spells CATRRGSYEQYF. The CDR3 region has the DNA TGTGCCACTCGGAGGGGCTCCTACGAGCAGTACTTC. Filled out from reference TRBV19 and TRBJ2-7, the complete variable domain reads DGGITQSPKYLFRKEGQNVTLSCEQNLNHDAMYWYRQDPGQGLRLIYYSQIVNDFQKGDIAEGYSVSREKKESFPLTVTSAQKNPTAFYLCATRRGSYEQYFGPGTRLTVT.